Presented here are 7 T cell receptor beta chains from one specimen sequenced in a study of shared clonotypes between healthy human individuals. The assay was immunoSEQ multiplex PCR, and TCRdb's table has in-frame clones only and misses some. The data show 450,000 to 500,000 clones, approximately 80% seen once. Sequenced sample: PBMCs. Receptors were obtained from a woman in her forties in good health. Some clones in this sample may be carry-over from other donors' samples.

To note about this clone: Additional DNA sequences in this sample encode the identical CDR3. V and J are TRBV11-2 and TRBJ1-5; D ambiguous. Trimming removed 2 bases from V and 0 bases from J, with 8 bases in between. Germline loops: CDR1 SGHAT, CDR2 FQNNGV. This CDR3 has 15 residues. The chain's CDR3 is CASSLTAGSNQPQHF. CDR3 DNA: TGTGCCAGCAGCTTAACGGCAGGTAGCAATCAGCCCCAGCATTTT.

The chain links TRBV21-1 to TRBJ2-2; the table calls TRBD1, which could not be checked here. TRBV21-1 is described as a pseudogene. The CDR3 spans 17 residues. CDR3 coding DNA: TGTGCCAGCAGCAAGGGCTGGGAGACAGGGTACACCGGGGAGCTGTTTTTT. It encodes CASSKGWETGYTGELFF.

The V call is TRBV6-1, the J call TRBJ1-3; D is undetermined. There are 15 residues in the CDR3. V was cut by 1 base and J by 0 bases, with 7 bases left in between. Germline V gene lookup returns CDR1 MNHNS and CDR2 SASEGT. The CDR3 bases are TGTGCCAGCAGTGAAGGGGTTAGCTCTGGAAACACCATATATTTT. It translates to CASSEGVSSGNTIYF.

The chain employs TRBV5-1 and TRBJ1-3, with D uncertain. V gave up 1 base and J gave up 0 bases, with 11 bases separating them. The CDR3 consists of 16 residues. The germline gives CDR1 SGHRS, CDR2 YFSETQ. CDR3 sequence reads: CASSLTASSSGNTIYF. CDR3 bases: TGCGCCAGCAGCTTGACGGCTTCCAGCTCTGGAAACACCATATATTTT.

V usage is TRBV2 and J usage is TRBJ1-2, with 7 positions matching TRBD1. The V segment lost 6 bases and the J segment 7 bases; nucleotides outside the gene matches: 2. The CDR3 totals 11 residues. The germline CDR1 and CDR2 sequences are SNHLY and FYNNEI. CDR3 nucleotide sequence: TGTGCCAGCAGAGGGACAGCTGGCTACACCTTC. It yields the protein CASRGTAGYTF. The variable domain in full, completed from reference TRBV2 and TRBJ1-2, reads EPEVTQTPSHQVTQMGQEVILRCVPISNHLYFYWYRQILGQKVEFLVSFYNNEISEKSEIFDDQFSVERPDGSNFTLKIRSTKLEDSAMYFCASRGTAGYTFGSGTRLTVV.

This chain connects TRBV11-2 to TRBJ2-1, with 11 bases matching TRBD2. The germline V gene encodes CDR1 SGHAT and CDR2 FQNNGV. The CDR3 covers 16 residues. V dropped 3 bases and J dropped 4; count of bases not matched to a gene: 5. The CDR3 region is CASSFLAGGVYNEQFF. CDR3 DNA: TGTGCCAGCAGCTTCTTAGCGGGAGGGGTATACAATGAGCAGTTCTTC.

V and J are TRBV6-4 and TRBJ2-3; D is possibly TRBD1 (5 bases). The length of the CDR3 is 15 residues. The germline V and J ends were trimmed by 0 bases and 0 bases, with 7 bases remaining between them. CDR1 and CDR2 from the germline V gene are MRHNA and SNTAGT. The CDR3 region is CASSDSTASTDTQYF. CDR3 DNA: TGTGCCAGCAGTGACTCGACAGCTAGCACAGATACGCAGTATTTT.